The rows below give T cell receptor beta chains drawn from one sample of a study of cytomegalovirus exposure and HLA in healthy donors. Sequencing was performed with immunoSEQ multiplex PCR; in TCRdb, only in-frame clones are kept and a portion is missing. The table includes around 110,000 clones, around 62% detected once. What was sequenced was PBMCs. The receptor source for this set is a woman between 35 and 50 years old in good health and CMV-seropositive. The CDR3 runs from the conserved cysteine through the conserved F or W. The D gene is left open where the match is weak. The size of a clone is reported for some rows only, either as once, few or many, or as a class for expanded clones.

clone size: -; J gene: TRBJ2-5; V gene: TRBV11-2; D gene: TRBD1; CDR3 DNA: TGTGCCAGCAGCATTGGACAGGGGGGCGAGACCCAGTACTTC; CDR3 protein: CASSIGQGGETQYF
clone size: few; J gene: TRBJ1-2; V gene: TRBV2; D gene: TRBD1; CDR3 DNA: TGTGCCAGCAGATCACAGGGGACTGGCTACACCTTC; CDR3 protein: CASRSQGTGYTF
clone size: -; J gene: TRBJ1-4; V gene: TRBV4-2; D gene: -; CDR3 DNA: TGTGCCAGCAGCCACCACAGCCGAACTAATGAAAAACTGTTTTTT; CDR3 protein: CASSHHSRTNEKLFF
clone size: -; J gene: TRBJ2-7; V gene: TRBV7-9; D gene: -; CDR3 DNA: TGTGCCAGCAGCTTACCCGGGACAAAGGACTACGAGCAGTACTTC; CDR3 protein: CASSLPGTKDYEQYF
clone size: -; J gene: TRBJ2-2; V gene: TRBV7-9; D gene: TRBD1; CDR3 DNA: TGTGCCAGCAGCGCCGGACAGGGGTCTGAGCTGTTTTTT; CDR3 protein: CASSAGQGSELFF
clone size: -; J gene: TRBJ1-2; V gene: TRBV4-3; D gene: -; CDR3 DNA: TGCGCCAGCAGCCACGATAGGGCGGACAGCCTTAACTATGGCTACACCTTC; CDR3 protein: CASSHDRADSLNYGYTF
clone size: -; J gene: TRBJ1-6; V gene: TRBV28; D gene: -; CDR3 DNA: TGTGCCAGCAGTCCACCGGTTGGAGTAGTAGGATCACCCCTCCACTTT; CDR3 protein: CASSPPVGVVGSPLHF
clone size: -; J gene: TRBJ1-2; V gene: TRBV27; D gene: TRBD1; CDR3 DNA: TGTGCCAGCAGTTTATCGTTGGGGACAGGGGGCTTTGGCTACACCTTC; CDR3 protein: CASSLSLGTGGFGYTF
clone size: -; J gene: TRBJ2-5; V gene: TRBV7-3; D gene: -; CDR3 DNA: TGTGCCAGCAGCCAGGTAGCGCAAGAGACCCAGTACTTC; CDR3 protein: CASSQVAQETQYF
clone size: -; J gene: TRBJ1-2; V gene: TRBV9; D gene: -; CDR3 DNA: TGTGCCAGCAGCGTAGCCGGGAGCCAGAACTATGGCTACACCTTC; CDR3 protein: CASSVAGSQNYGYTF
clone size: -; J gene: TRBJ2-7; V gene: TRBV19; D gene: TRBD1; CDR3 DNA: TGTGCCAGCGGACAGGGGGCAGATCCCTACGAGCAGTACTTC; CDR3 protein: CASGQGADPYEQYF
clone size: -; J gene: TRBJ2-7; V gene: TRBV6-1; D gene: TRBD2; CDR3 DNA: TGTGCCAGCAGTGAACGACTAGCGGGGAGCTACGAGCAGTACTTC; CDR3 protein: CASSERLAGSYEQYF
clone size: -; J gene: TRBJ2-7; V gene: TRBV7-6; D gene: TRBD2; CDR3 DNA: TGTGCCAGCAGCTCGGGACTAGCGGGGTCCTACGAGCAGTACTTC; CDR3 protein: CASSSGLAGSYEQYF
clone size: few; J gene: TRBJ2-1; V gene: TRBV5-1; D gene: -; CDR3 DNA: TGCGCCAGCAGCCTTTACAGTGACCTAGGGGCCAATGAGCAGTTCTTC; CDR3 protein: CASSLYSDLGANEQFF